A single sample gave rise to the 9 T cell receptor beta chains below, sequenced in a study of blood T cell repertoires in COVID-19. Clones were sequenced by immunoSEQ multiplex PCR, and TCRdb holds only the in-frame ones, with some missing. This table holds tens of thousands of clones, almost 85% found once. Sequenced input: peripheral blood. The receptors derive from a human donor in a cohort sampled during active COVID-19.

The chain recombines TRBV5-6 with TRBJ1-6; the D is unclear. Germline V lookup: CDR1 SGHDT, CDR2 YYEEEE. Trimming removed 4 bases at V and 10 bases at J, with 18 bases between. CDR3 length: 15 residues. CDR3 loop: CASSLFGQIRSPLHF. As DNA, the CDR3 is TGTGCCAGCAGCCTCTTTGGGCAGATCCGGTCACCCCTCCACTTT.

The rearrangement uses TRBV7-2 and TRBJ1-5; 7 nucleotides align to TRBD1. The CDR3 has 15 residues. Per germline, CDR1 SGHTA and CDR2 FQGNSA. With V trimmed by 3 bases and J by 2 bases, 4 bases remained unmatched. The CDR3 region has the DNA TGTGCCAGCAGCTTTTCCGGGACAGGCAATCAGCCCCAGCATTTT. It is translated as CASSFSGTGNQPQHF.

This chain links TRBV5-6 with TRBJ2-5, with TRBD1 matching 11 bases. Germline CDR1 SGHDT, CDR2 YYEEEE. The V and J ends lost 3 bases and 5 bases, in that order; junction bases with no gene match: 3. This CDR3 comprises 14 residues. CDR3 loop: CASSWDRGGETQYF. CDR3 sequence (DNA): TGTGCCAGCAGCTGGGACAGGGGGGGGGAGACCCAGTACTTC.

CDR3 DNA sequence: TGCAGTGCTAGTATAGGCTTTGCGGGTGACGAAAAACTGTTTTTT. Translating gives CSASIGFAGDEKLFF. The chain has TRBV20-1 and TRBJ1-4; no firm D call. From germline, CDR1 is DFQATT and CDR2 SNEGSKA (reference sequence). CDR3 length: 15 amino acids. The ends were cut back, 3 bases at V and 8 bases at J, with 19 bases in the middle.

CDR3 region: CASSPETRGAQYF. The CDR3 region has the DNA TGTGCCAGTAGCCCGGAGACCAGGGGGGCCCAGTACTTC. The chain uses TRBV19 and TRBJ2-5; D perhaps matches TRBD1 (7 bases). CDR1 is LNHDA, CDR2 SQIVND, per germline (reference sequence). The CDR3 is made up of 13 amino acids. With 6 bases removed from V and 9 bases from J, the gap between germline ends came to 17 bases.

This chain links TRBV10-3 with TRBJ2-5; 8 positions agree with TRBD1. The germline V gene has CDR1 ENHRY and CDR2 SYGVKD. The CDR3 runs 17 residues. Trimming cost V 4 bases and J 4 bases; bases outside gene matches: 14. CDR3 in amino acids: CAISVGVGQGVPETQYF. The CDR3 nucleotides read TGTGCCATCAGTGTGGGGGTCGGACAGGGAGTCCCAGAGACCCAGTACTTC.

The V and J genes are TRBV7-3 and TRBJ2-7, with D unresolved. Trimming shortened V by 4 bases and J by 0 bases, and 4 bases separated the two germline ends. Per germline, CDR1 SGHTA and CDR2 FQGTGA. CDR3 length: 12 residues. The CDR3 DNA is TGTGCCAGCAGCTCCAACTCCTACGAGCAGTACTTC. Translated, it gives CASSSNSYEQYF.

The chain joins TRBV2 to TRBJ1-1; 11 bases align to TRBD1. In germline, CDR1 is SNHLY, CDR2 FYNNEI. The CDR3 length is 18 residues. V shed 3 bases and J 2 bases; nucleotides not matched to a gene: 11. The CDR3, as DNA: TGTGCCAGCAGTGATATTTCGGGGACAGGGGGGTTAAACACTGAAGCTTTCTTT. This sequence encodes CASSDISGTGGLNTEAFF.

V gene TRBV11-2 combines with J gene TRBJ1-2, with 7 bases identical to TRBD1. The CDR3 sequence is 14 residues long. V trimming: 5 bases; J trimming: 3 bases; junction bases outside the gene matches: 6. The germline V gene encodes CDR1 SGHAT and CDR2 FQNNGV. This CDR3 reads CASSHPGQDYGYTF. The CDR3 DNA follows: TGTGCCAGCAGCCACCCCGGACAGGACTATGGCTACACCTTC.